Below are 13 T cell receptor beta chains sequenced from a single sample in a study of blood T cells in healthy people across ages. PCR was performed a second time for about 7 to 12 cycles using a sample-barcoded 5' primer and a J-beta primer mix. MiXCR was run by TCRdb on the 5' RACE reads, yielding one entry per CDR3 protein. Of 1.2 million to 1.5 million distinct CDR3 sequences listed, 45% to 70% are singletons. Sequencing was performed on blood. These receptors came from a man younger than 35 in good health.

In this sample, this clonotype turned up a few times. The V and J genes are TRBV29-1 and TRBJ2-3; no definite D call. CDR3 length: 12 amino acids. The ends were cut back, 3 bases at V and 1 base at J, with 5 bases in the middle. The germline gives CDR1 SQVTM, CDR2 ANQGSEA. As DNA, the CDR3 is TGCAGCGTTGATTCCCGCACAGATACGCAGTATTTT. Amino acid sequence: CSVDSRTDTQYF.

This clonotype has a handful of counts. The V and J genes are TRBV7-9 and TRBJ2-1, with D perhaps TRBD2 (6 bases). Looked up from germline, CDR1 is SEHNR and CDR2 is FQNEAQ (reference sequence). This CDR3 is 12 amino acids long. V dropped 4 bases and J dropped 9 bases, with 10 bases sitting between them. Here the CDR3 DNA reads TGTGCCAGCAGCTCGGAGGGCGGTGAGCAGTTCTTC. As protein: CASSSEGGEQFF.

The genes are TRBV20-1 and TRBJ2-7, with D unresolved. In germline, CDR1 is DFQATT, CDR2 SNEGSKA (reference sequence). The CDR3 runs 14 residues. V was pared by 0 bases and J by 0 bases, with 9 bases between. DNA of the CDR3: TGCAGTGCTAGAGACGGCCACAGCTCCTACGAGCAGTACTTC. Translating gives CSARDGHSSYEQYF.

This rearrangement joins TRBV25-1 to TRBJ2-1; D not resolved. In germline, CDR1 is MGHDK, CDR2 SYGVNS. V was clipped by 4 bases and J by 9 bases, with 16 bases between them. The CDR3 is 14 amino acids. The DNA for the CDR3 is TGTGCCAGCAGTGGGGGAACTCGACCTGCTGAGCAGTTCTTC. This encodes CASSGGTRPAEQFF.

This clonotype was detected a few times. The genes are TRBV5-1 and TRBJ2-3; D may be TRBD1 (6 bases). The V end was cut by 4 bases, the J end by 0 bases, with 12 bases between. The V gene's germline CDR1 is SGHRS and CDR2 YFSETQ. CDR3 length: 15 residues. The CDR3 region is CASSPGQFSTDTQYF. Here the CDR3 DNA reads TGCGCCAGCAGCCCTGGACAGTTTAGCACAGATACGCAGTATTTT.

The chain links TRBV6-5 to TRBJ1-2; D is undetermined. This CDR3 is built from 13 residues. From germline, CDR1 is MNHEY and CDR2 SVGAGI. Trimming stripped 4 bases from V and 6 bases from J, with 12 bases between. CDR3 sequence reads: CASSSGVMDGYTF. For the CDR3, the DNA is TGTGCCAGCAGTTCAGGAGTTATGGATGGCTACACCTTC.

The CDR3 sequence: CASSQLWDGTDTQYF. CDR3 nucleotide sequence: TGTGCCAGCAGCCAGCTCTGGGACGGCACAGATACGCAGTATTTT. The chain joins TRBV4-2 to TRBJ2-3; tentatively, D is TRBD1 or TRBD2 (5 bases each). CDR1 is LGHNA, CDR2 YNFKEQ, per germline. The CDR3 runs 15 residues. Trimming took 3 bases from V and 1 from J, leaving 11 bases between them.

This clonotype has more than one count but fewer than ten. V and J are TRBV4-1 and TRBJ2-7, with TRBD1 as a possible D gene (5 bases). CDR3 length equals 16 residues. Trimming took off 0 bases at V and 1 base at J, with 13 bases between the two ends. CDR1 is MGHRA, CDR2 YSYEKL, per germline. For the CDR3, the DNA is TGCGCCAGCAGCCAAGAGGACGACAGTGATTCCTACGAGCAGTACTTC. Translation: CASSQEDDSDSYEQYF.

V and J are TRBV20-1 and TRBJ2-6, with D possibly being TRBD1 or TRBD2 (5 bases each). The length of the CDR3 is 18 residues. Trimming removed 0 bases at V and 0 bases at J, with 15 bases between. CDR1 and CDR2 from the germline V gene are DFQATT and SNEGSKA (reference sequence). The CDR3, as DNA: TGCAGTGCTAGAGATTGGAGGCAGGGCCCCTCTGGGGCCAACGTCCTGACTTTC. This sequence encodes CSARDWRQGPSGANVLTF.

This chain links TRBV4-1 with TRBJ2-1; 10 bases agree with TRBD2. The CDR3 runs to 19 residues. Germline CDR1 MGHRA, CDR2 YSYEKL. The V segment lost 0 bases and the J segment 7 bases; nucleotides outside the gene matches: 15. The CDR3 nucleotides are TGCGCCAGCAGCCAAGAAGGATACGGGCTAGCGGGAGCAATTAATGAGCAGTTCTTC. Amino acids: CASSQEGYGLAGAINEQFF.

This chain links TRBV6-1 with TRBJ2-3; 7 nucleotides align to TRBD2. Looked up from germline, CDR1 is MNHNS and CDR2 is SASEGT. This CDR3 has 12 residues. The J segment lost 11 bases and the V segment lost 2 bases, leaving 4 bases of the junction unmatched. The CDR3 coding sequence is TGTGCCAGCAGTGAATCGGGGACTATGCAGTATTTT. It codes for CASSESGTMQYF.

This clonotype was seen many times. One end of the junction does not line up with germline, which may come from a read error. J is TRBJ2-3 and V is TRBV12-3 or TRBV12-4; D ambiguous. The CDR3 runs to 15 residues. CDR3 amino acids: CASSLAGGRTDTQYF. The CDR3 bases are TGCGCCAGCAGCTTGGCTGGTGGGCGCACAGATACGCAGTATTTT.

The sample holds one count of this clonotype. The gene calls are TRBV10-3 and TRBJ2-5; D perhaps matches TRBD1 (6 bases). CDR1 and CDR2 (germline): ENHRY, SYGVKD. CDR3 length equals 15 residues. V was shortened by 6 bases and J by 2 bases, with 16 bases between the two germline ends. The CDR3: CAISQPGVGQETQYF. The CDR3 coding sequence is TGTGCCATCAGCCAACCAGGGGTGGGTCAAGAGACCCAGTACTTC.